The rows below give T cell receptor beta chains drawn from one sample of a study of cytomegalovirus exposure and HLA in healthy donors. The table came from immunoSEQ multiplex PCR; TCRdb's copy has only in-frame clones and leaves some out. This table has about 150,000 clones, 60% to 80% appearing once. Sequencing was performed on PBMCs. Receptor source: a woman aged 40 to 49 in good health and CMV-seronegative. Both conserved end residues are part of each CDR3. Each record gives: V gene, J gene, CDR3 protein.

V gene: TRBV9
J gene: TRBJ1-5
CDR3 protein: CASSDDSDQPQHF

V gene: TRBV7-2
J gene: TRBJ2-2
CDR3 protein: CASSFRLNTGELFF

V gene: TRBV2
J gene: TRBJ2-3
CDR3 protein: CASSEARWDNAYTQYF

V gene: TRBV7-9
J gene: TRBJ1-5
CDR3 protein: CASGQGGQPQHF

V gene: TRBV28
J gene: TRBJ2-1
CDR3 protein: CASFPPGLFSYNEQFF

V gene: TRBV19
J gene: TRBJ1-1
CDR3 protein: CASSMDRGLNTEAFF

V gene: TRBV10-1
J gene: TRBJ2-2
CDR3 protein: CASREQGAGELFF

V gene: TRBV27
J gene: TRBJ1-2
CDR3 protein: CASGGAGGGYGYTF

V gene: TRBV11-3
J gene: TRBJ1-1
CDR3 protein: CASSLAGMNTEAFF

V gene: TRBV7-9
J gene: TRBJ2-1
CDR3 protein: CASSFLAGGTNEQFF